Described below is a single T cell receptor (beta chain) sequence and its context. Its antigen is unidentified. There are 15 residues in the CDR3. V lost 4 bases and J 2 bases, leaving 12 bases between the germline ends. Germline V gene lookup returns CDR1 SGHDN and CDR2 FVKESK. This sample is part of a study of T cell responses to AZD1222 COVID-19 vaccine. Study outcomes and limitations: Clonal diversity may have been underestimated, and the donors were mostly white British, with more females than males. There were vaccine-associated CD4 TCRs across spike, dominant at 160-218 and 743-854.

This table comes from immunoSEQ multiplex PCR, and its TCRdb copy is limited to in-frame clones, with some not included. Of approximately 60,000 clones in the sample, approximately 83% are singletons; the top ten hold over 11%. This TCR was recovered from an adult in good health. The chain is built from TRBV14 and TRBJ1-3; D gene uncertain. The specimen was peripheral blood, collected on day 0 of AZD1222 vaccination. The CDR3 sequence is CASSPLQVPGNTIYF. The CDR3 nucleotides are TGTGCCAGCAGCCCCCTCCAGGTTCCTGGAAACACCATATATTTT.